Each of the 2 T cell receptor beta chains below was sequenced from the same sample in a study of monozygotic twins with inflammatory bowel disease (dated by TCRdb to about 2019). The library was built by means of 5' RACE. Sequencing was carried out with an Illumina HiSeq 2500. TCRdb reprocessed the reads into one record per CDR3 protein sequence, lacking DNA. The data table for this sample lists nearly 450,000 distinct CDR3 sequences. The ten top clones hold more than 2% of the sample. The specimen sequenced was blood. The receptors were gathered from a human donor with ulcerative colitis or Crohn's disease, or a healthy co-twin of an affected twin (not recorded which).

The chain combines TRBV28 with TRBJ2-2; the D gene TCRdb calls, TRBD1, cannot be checked with no DNA. The CDR3 is 15 residues long. CDR1 and CDR2 (germline): MDHEN, SYDVKM. CDR3 loop: CASSSWGQGAGELFF.

The CDR3 region is CASSPSGFQAYNEQFF. The J gene is TRBJ2-1, the V gene TRBV18; no DNA is available, so the TRBD2 call from TCRdb remains unchecked. CDR1 and CDR2 from the germline V gene are KGHSH and LQKENI. This CDR3 has 16 residues.